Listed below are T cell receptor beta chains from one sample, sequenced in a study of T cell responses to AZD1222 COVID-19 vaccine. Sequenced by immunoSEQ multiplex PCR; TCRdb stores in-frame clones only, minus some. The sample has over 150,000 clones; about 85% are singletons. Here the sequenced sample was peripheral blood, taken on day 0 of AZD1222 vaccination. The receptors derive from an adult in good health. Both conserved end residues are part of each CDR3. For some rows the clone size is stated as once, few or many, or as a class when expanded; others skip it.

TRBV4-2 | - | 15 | CASSQDGGGSYEQYF
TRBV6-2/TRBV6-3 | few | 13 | CASSLSDNYGYTF
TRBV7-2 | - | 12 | CASSSLTDEQYF
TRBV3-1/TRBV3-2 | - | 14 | CASSQQDGSYEQYF
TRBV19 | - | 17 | CASSTETSGGRTDTQYF
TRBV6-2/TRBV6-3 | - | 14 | CASSKRQGNYEQYF
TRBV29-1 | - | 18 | CSVEPRSRGRKKNTEAFF
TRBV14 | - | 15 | CASSHPGQGVYGYTF
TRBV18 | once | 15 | CASSPGLGGGEKLFF
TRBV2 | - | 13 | CASSVEFLGGYTF
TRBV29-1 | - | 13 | CSAQRVTTGELFF
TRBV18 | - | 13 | CASSPLNTDTQYF
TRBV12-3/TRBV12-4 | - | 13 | CASSLVLNEKLFF
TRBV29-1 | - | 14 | CSVGPTGSSYEQYF
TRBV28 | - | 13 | CASRRRQSHEQYF
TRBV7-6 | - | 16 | CASSLGGTGPPYEQYF
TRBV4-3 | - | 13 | CASSTTGVEKLFF
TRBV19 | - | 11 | CASSSHYEQYF
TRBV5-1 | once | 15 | CASSLAGGTANEQFF
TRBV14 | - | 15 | CASSQVGTVLNEQFF
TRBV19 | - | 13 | CASSIEANQPQHF
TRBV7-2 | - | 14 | CASSLGRYTYTQYF
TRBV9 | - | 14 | CASSSRGSPYGYTF
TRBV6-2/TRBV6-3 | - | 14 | CASSYSQGSYEQYF
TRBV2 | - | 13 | CASRWDTPEKLFF
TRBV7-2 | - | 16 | CASSMRSGGGQETQYF
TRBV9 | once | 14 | CASSPSPTDYGYTF
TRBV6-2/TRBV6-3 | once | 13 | CASSYRRWTEAFF
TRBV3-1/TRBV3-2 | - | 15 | CASSQDVLSGNTIYF
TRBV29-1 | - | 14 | CSVGGDSGNTEAFF
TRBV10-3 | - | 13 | CAISELDDYEQYF
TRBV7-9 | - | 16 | CASSLSIGGHSYEQYF
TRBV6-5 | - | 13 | CASTEGGLDTQYF
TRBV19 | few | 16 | CASSRGLAGGLNEQFF
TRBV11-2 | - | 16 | CASSFTSRGTQETQYF
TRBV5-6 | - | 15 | CASSQPGRGNEKLFF
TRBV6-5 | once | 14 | CASSPRGYETEAFF
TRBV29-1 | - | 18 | CSVGERTSGVINTGELFF
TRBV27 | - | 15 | CASRTPSGSYNEQFF
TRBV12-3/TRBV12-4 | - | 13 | CASRWTGDNEQFF
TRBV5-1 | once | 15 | CASSIAPGQQETQYF